A single sample is the source of the 28 T cell receptor beta chains below, sequenced in a study of T cells in Graves' hyperthyroidism and ophthalmopathy. Amplified TCR beta CDR3 regions derived from RNA transcripts. TCR CDR3 regions were first amplified by RT-PCR with HTBI primers. TCRdb recomputed calls from the multiplex PCR reads with MiXCR, one row per CDR3 protein. This sample has approximately 380,000 distinct CDR3 sequences, with over 12% found just once. The sequenced material came from blood. The receptors stem from a middle-aged man with Graves' ophthalmopathy.

The rearrangement joins TRBV6-2 or TRBV6-3 to TRBJ1-2; D remains unclear. The CDR3 runs to 13 residues. Between the trimmed V and J ends, which lost 6 bases and 8 bases, there was a span of 16 bases. CDR1 is MNHEY, CDR2 SVGEGT, per germline. DNA for the CDR3: TGTGCCAGCAGACCCGACGTAAGTGGCGGCTACACCTTC. It encodes CASRPDVSGGYTF.

In this sample, this clonotype turned up many times. This chain uses TRBV20-1 with TRBJ2-7, with TRBD2 identical over 7 bases. The CDR3 is 12 amino acids. Germline V gene lookup returns CDR1 DFQATT and CDR2 SNEGSKA (reference sequence). The CDR3 protein is CGAEMGGYEQYF. CDR3 bases: TGCGGGGCAGAGATGGGAGGGTACGAGCAGTACTTC.

In its sample, this clonotype was seen many times. The chain combines TRBV7-3 with TRBJ1-5; 8 bases are shared with TRBD1. CDR1 and CDR2 (germline): SGHTA, FQGTGA. V was pared by 1 base and J by 2 bases, with 4 bases of the junction left unmatched. The CDR3 is 16 amino acids. In DNA form, the CDR3 reads TGTGCCAGCAGCTTAATGGCGACAGGGGGCAATCAGCCCCAGCATTTT. Translating gives CASSLMATGGNQPQHF.

V is TRBV7-2 and J is TRBJ1-4; D perhaps matches TRBD1 (5 bases). The V end was cut by 3 bases, the J end by 7 bases, with 15 bases between. CDR1 is SGHTA and CDR2 is FQGNSA in the germline V gene. This CDR3 contains 15 residues. CDR3 nucleotide sequence: TGTGCCAGCAGCTTCCGAACAGGAAACGGTGAAAAACTGTTTTTT. Translating it yields CASSFRTGNGEKLFF.

This clonotype occurred a few times. This chain links TRBV20-1 with TRBJ2-1; 8 positions match TRBD2. Germline CDR1 and CDR2: DFQATT and SNEGSKA (reference sequence). V shed 5 bases and J 7 bases; nucleotides not matched to a gene: 10. The CDR3 has 14 amino acids. The CDR3 loop is CSAEAGASGNEQFF. The CDR3 nucleotides read TGCAGTGCTGAAGCCGGGGCTAGCGGGAATGAGCAGTTCTTC.

This clonotype was seen only once. The chain is built from TRBV12-3 or TRBV12-4 and TRBJ1-1; D is undetermined. The V gene lost 3 bases and the J gene lost 3 bases, with 11 bases spanning the gap. This CDR3 has 14 residues. The CDR3 nucleotides read TGTGCCAGCAGTTTTTCGGGGATGGACACTGAAGCTTTCTTT. Its protein product is CASSFSGMDTEAFF.

This clonotype has a count of ten or more. The V call is TRBV5-1, the J call TRBJ2-1, with TRBD2 as a possible D gene (6 bases). There are 15 residues in the CDR3. Germline loops: CDR1 SGHRS, CDR2 YFSETQ. V lost 0 bases, J lost 3 bases, and 10 bases lay in between. The CDR3, as DNA: TGCGCCAGCAGCTTGGGGGCGGGACGCTACAATGAGCAGTTCTTC. It is translated as CASSLGAGRYNEQFF.

With respect to this clonotype: A read error is possible here, since a much larger clone lies one base away. V is TRBV2 and J is TRBJ2-7, with TRBD2 matching 11 bases. Germline V gene sequence: CDR1 SNHLY, CDR2 FYNNEI. The CDR3 is 16 amino acids. The CDR3 protein is CVSRWGSGRENYEQYF. DNA of the CDR3: TGTGTCAGCCGGTGGGGTAGCGGGAGGGAAAACTACGAGCAGTACTTC.

This clonotype appeared many times. This chain uses TRBV20-1 with TRBJ2-7; TRBD1 matches at 7 bases. This CDR3 contains 12 residues. Germline-derived CDR1 and CDR2 are DFQATT and SNEGSKA (reference sequence). The trim removed 3 bases at V and 5 bases at J, leaving 4 bases unmatched. The CDR3 spells CSARDRTHEQYF. DNA of the CDR3: TGCAGTGCTAGGGACAGGACCCACGAGCAGTACTTC.

At least ten counts were recorded for this clonotype. The rearrangement uses TRBV7-9 and TRBJ2-7; TRBD1 matches 10 bases. The ends lost 5 bases at V and 7 bases at J; junction bases unmatched: 8. Germline-derived CDR1 and CDR2 are SEHNR and FQNEAQ (reference sequence). The CDR3 is 14 amino acids. CDR3 coding DNA: TGTGCCAGCAGCGGCCGGGACAGGGGAGGGGAGCAGTACTTC. This gives the protein CASSGRDRGGEQYF.

Comment on this clonotype: A junction boundary mismatches the germline segment, possibly from a read error. The CDR3 coding sequence is TGTGCCGGCAGTTTCTCTAGCTTGGGTGAGCAGTTCTTC. Its translation is CAGSFSSLGEQFF. This rearrangement joins TRBV12-3 or TRBV12-4 to TRBJ2-1; D might be TRBD2 (5 bases). The CDR3 runs 13 residues.

The CDR3 is CASSLYGREGSEQFF. The CDR3 DNA sequence: TGTGCCAGTAGTTTGTATGGGCGGGAGGGATCTGAGCAGTTCTTC. The chain recombines TRBV19 with TRBJ2-1, with 9 bases that match TRBD2. This CDR3 has 15 amino acids. Germline V gene lookup returns CDR1 LNHDA and CDR2 SQIVND (reference sequence). V shed 5 bases and J 9 bases; nucleotides not matched to a gene: 11.

As to this clonotype: A single base separates this from a much larger clone, so it may be a read error. The V gene is TRBV20-1, the J gene TRBJ2-3; the D is unclear. Germline loops: CDR1 DFQATT, CDR2 SNEGSKA (reference sequence). The length of the CDR3 is 13 residues. V lost 6 bases, J lost 0 bases, and 10 bases lay in between. The CDR3 DNA reads TGCAGTGCCCCCGTGGGAAGCACAGATACGCAGTATTTT. This sequence encodes CSAPVGSTDTQYF.

The rearrangement joins TRBV6-2 or TRBV6-3 to TRBJ2-1, with D possibly being TRBD1 (5 bases). CDR3 size: 13 residues. V was clipped by 0 bases and J by 6 bases, with 6 bases between them. Germline V gene lookup returns CDR1 MNHEY and CDR2 SVGEGT. The DNA for the CDR3 is TGTGCCAGCAGTTACTCGCAGGGCAATGAGCAGTTCTTC. It yields the protein CASSYSQGNEQFF.

The chain combines TRBV12-3 or TRBV12-4 with TRBJ1-3; no clear D. CDR3 length: 14 residues. V lost 2 bases, J lost 2 bases, and 7 bases lay in between. The CDR3 region has the DNA TGTGCCAGCAGTTTATCCTTGACTGGAAACACCATATATTTT. It is translated as CASSLSLTGNTIYF.

This clonotype was seen at least ten times. The chain is built from TRBV7-3 and TRBJ2-2, with D maybe TRBD2 (6 bases). V lost 5 bases and J 4 bases, leaving 11 bases between the germline ends. Germline V gene lookup returns CDR1 SGHTA and CDR2 FQGTGA. CDR3 length equals 14 residues. The CDR3 loop is CASSPGTSTGELFF. In nucleotides, the CDR3 is TGTGCCAGCAGCCCCGGGACTTCCACCGGGGAGCTGTTTTTT.

This clonotype was seen ten or more times. This chain connects TRBV15 to TRBJ1-1; D uncertain. CDR3 length: 16 amino acids. CDR1 and CDR2 (germline): LNHNV, YYDKDF (reference sequence). V was trimmed by 0 bases and J by 5 bases, leaving 16 bases between them. The CDR3 region has the DNA TGTGCCACCAGCAGAGATACGGATTCCTGGGGAACTGAAGCTTTCTTT. It encodes CATSRDTDSWGTEAFF.

This clonotype was observed at least ten times. The chain joins TRBV20-1 to TRBJ2-5; 12 positions agree with TRBD2. Germline V CDR1 and CDR2: DFQATT, SNEGSKA (reference sequence). Trimming took 3 bases from V and 13 from J; bases not matched to a gene: 12. The CDR3 covers 14 residues. The CDR3 spells CSARAQEASGRGYF. CDR3 DNA sequence: TGCAGTGCTAGGGCCCAGGAGGCTAGCGGGAGGGGGTACTTC.

V and J are TRBV28 and TRBJ2-1, with 7 bases lining up with TRBD1. Germline-derived CDR1 and CDR2 are MDHEN and SYDVKM. Losses at the gene ends were 5 bases for V and 7 bases for J; bases not matched to a gene: 2. The CDR3 has 12 amino acids. CDR3 DNA sequence: TGTGCCAGCAGTAGGGGACAGAATGAGCAGTTCTTC. Translation gives CASSRGQNEQFF.

This clonotype turned up a few times. J is TRBJ2-7 and V is TRBV12-3 or TRBV12-4; D unclear. Trimming pared 4 bases from V and 7 bases from J, leaving 14 bases between. The CDR3 is 13 residues long. The CDR3 sequence: CASSSTLSGEQYF. The CDR3 region has the DNA TGTGCCAGCAGTTCTACCCTGAGTGGGGAGCAGTACTTC.

The sample holds a few counts of this clonotype. In DNA, the CDR3 is TGTGCCAGCAGCTCCTTCGGACCTTACGAGCAGTACTTC. This translates into CASSSFGPYEQYF. The chain has TRBV7-2 and TRBJ2-7; D not resolved. The germline V gene encodes CDR1 SGHTA and CDR2 FQGNSA. The germline V and J ends were trimmed by 4 bases and 4 bases, with 11 bases remaining between them. The CDR3 length is 13 residues.

This clonotype was seen more than once but under ten times. This chain links TRBV10-3 with TRBJ2-1; TRBD1 aligns across 9 bases. CDR3 length equals 16 residues. Per the germline V gene, CDR1 is ENHRY and CDR2 is SYGVKD. Germline trimming cut 2 bases from V and 2 bases from J; bases unmatched to any gene: 4. CDR3 sequence reads: CAISEAGTGTYNEQFF. CDR3 DNA sequence: TGTGCCATCAGTGAGGCCGGGACAGGGACCTACAATGAGCAGTTCTTC.

The table lists this clonotype with many counts. V and J are TRBV2 and TRBJ2-7; maybe TRBD1 (5 bases). The germline gives CDR1 SNHLY, CDR2 FYNNEI. This CDR3 contains 13 residues. Trimming pared 6 bases from V and 7 bases from J, leaving 16 bases between. DNA for the CDR3: TGTGCCAGCAGAGGGGCGGCCGTTGGGGAGCAGTACTTC. Its protein is CASRGAAVGEQYF.

On this clonotype: This could be a read error, since a much larger clone is one nucleotide away. The chain combines TRBV5-1 with TRBJ2-7; 8 nucleotides match TRBD2. After removal of 4 bases from V and 1 base from J, the junction contained 10 bases not matched to a gene. The CDR3 contains 16 residues. The V gene's germline CDR1 is SGHRS and CDR2 YFSETQ. The CDR3 DNA reads as TGCGCCAGCAGCCAGGACGGGGGGGCGACGTCCTACGAGCAGTACTTC. Its protein is CASSQDGGATSYEQYF.

V is TRBV5-4 and J is TRBJ2-2, with D perhaps assigned TRBD1 or TRBD2 (8 bases each). V lost 4 bases, J lost 4 bases, and 20 bases lay in between. The CDR3 totals 17 residues. Germline CDR1 and CDR2: SGHNT and YYREEE (reference sequence). The CDR3 protein is CASSPGGGRGRTGELFF. The CDR3 nucleotides are TGTGCCAGCAGCCCGGGGGGGGGCAGGGGGCGCACCGGGGAGCTGTTTTTT.

The chain is built from TRBV29-1 and TRBJ2-6; D not certain. V lost 6 bases and J 5 bases, leaving 11 bases between the germline ends. Looked up from germline, CDR1 is SQVTM and CDR2 is ANQGSEA. There are 13 residues in the CDR3. The CDR3 coding sequence is TGCAGCGTCGGTACTTCTAGGGCCAACGTCCTGACTTTC. It specifies CSVGTSRANVLTF.

The chain employs TRBV7-2 and TRBJ2-1; D possibly corresponds to TRBD2 (6 bases). The CDR3 totals 14 residues. CDR1 and CDR2 (germline): SGHTA, FQGNSA. Trimming left V 7 bases short and J 8 bases short, with 18 bases between. This CDR3 reads CASTPRRAFDEQFF. The DNA of the CDR3 is TGTGCCAGCACACCGCGGAGGGCCTTCGATGAGCAGTTCTTC.

This rearrangement joins TRBV2 to TRBJ1-5; D is possibly TRBD1 (5 bases). Trimming removed 7 bases at V and 0 bases at J, with 16 bases between. Germline CDR1 is SNHLY and CDR2 is FYNNEI. The CDR3 has 16 residues. CDR3 DNA: TGTGCCAGCACCGACCGGGGGATGGTTAGCAATCAGCCCCAGCATTTT. It translates to CASTDRGMVSNQPQHF.